This T cell receptor beta chain was captured by sequencing in a study of T cell responses to AZD1222 COVID-19 vaccine. Study outcomes and limitations: There were repertoire samples only from the period after the peak T cell response.

This clone was found once. The antigen is not known. Produced via immunoSEQ multiplex PCR; TCRdb's table is partial and in-frame only. The sample carries some 150,000 clones, roughly 87% recorded once. The CDR3 has 12 amino acids. Trimming cost V 1 base and J 8 bases, with 8 bases left between them. Sample: peripheral blood, taken 28 days after the second AZD1222 dose. This clonotype was sampled from an adult who received the AZD1222 COVID-19 vaccine. The rearrangement joins TRBV12-3 or TRBV12-4 to TRBJ1-2, with no clear D. The CDR3, as DNA: TGTGCCAGCAGTTTAGGAAGCGGGGGCTACACCTTC. Its translation: CASSLGSGGYTF.